This is a list of T cell receptor beta chains from one sample in a study of T cells in localized non-small cell lung cancer. Repertoires were generated with immunoSEQ multiplex PCR, while TCRdb's copy carries only in-frame clones and drops some. Among about 30,000 clones, approximately 90% were seen once, and the ten largest hold roughly 13%. Sequencing used peripheral blood, obtained before any cancer treatment. The receptor source for this set is a female donor of 60 years or more with stage III squamous cell lung carcinoma. The CDR3 runs from the conserved cysteine through the conserved F or W. D genes are given only for firm matches. Some rows mark clone size as missing; the rest say once, few, many or name a class of expanded clone.

>TRBD1|TRBJ2-5|.|TRBV5-1
TGCGCCAGCAGCTTCACAGGGGTAGTGGAGACCCAGTACTTC
CASSFTGVVETQYF
>.|TRBJ2-7|.|TRBV7-9
TGTGCCAGCAGCTTGATAGCCTACGAGCAGTACTTC
CASSLIAYEQYF
>.|TRBJ2-5|.|TRBV2
TGTGCCAGCAGTGAAAGGGCTGGGACCCAGTACTTC
CASSERAGTQYF
>.|TRBJ1-1|.|TRBV9
TGTGCCAGCAGCGTAAATCCAGGGTCGGACACTGAAGCTTTCTTT
CASSVNPGSDTEAFF
>TRBD2|TRBJ2-1|.|TRBV4-1
TGCGCCAGCAGCCAAGATATAGGAGCGGGGGGCAAGAATGAGCAGTTCTTC
CASSQDIGAGGKNEQFF
>TRBD1|TRBJ2-7|.|TRBV5-1
TGCGCCAGCAGCTTTGAGGGGACAGGGGGCAGCGAGCAGTACTTC
CASSFEGTGGSEQYF
>.|TRBJ1-5|once|TRBV5-1
TGCGCCAGCAGCTTGGCACCAAATCAGCCCCAGCATTTT
CASSLAPNQPQHF
>TRBD1|TRBJ1-5|.|TRBV27
TGTGCCAGCAGCATCTCTCGGACAGGGGGCTTTGATAATCAGCCCCAGCATTTT
CASSISRTGGFDNQPQHF
>.|TRBJ2-3|once|TRBV15
TGTGCCACCAGCAGAGATCCGACAGATACGCAGTATTTT
CATSRDPTDTQYF
>TRBD1|TRBJ1-1|.|TRBV28
TGTGCCAGCAGTTTCAGACAGGGGAGCGCTATGAACACTGAAGCTTTCTTT
CASSFRQGSAMNTEAFF
>TRBD1|TRBJ1-4|few|TRBV4-1
TGCGCCAGCAGCCAAGAGACGACAGGGTGGGGGAATGAAAAACTGTTTTTT
CASSQETTGWGNEKLFF
>.|TRBJ2-7|.|TRBV5-1
TGCGCCAGCAGCTTCCTGGAGAGCTCCTACGAGCAGTACTTC
CASSFLESSYEQYF
>TRBD1|TRBJ2-3|.|TRBV4-3
TGCGCCAGCAGCCAAGCTCAGGGGGTGGGCACAGATACGCAGTATTTT
CASSQAQGVGTDTQYF
>.|TRBJ2-3|.|TRBV18
TGTGCCAGCTCACCACGGAATGGGGATGGGGATACGCAGTATTTT
CASSPRNGDGDTQYF
>TRBD2|TRBJ2-1|.|TRBV5-1
TGCGCCAGCTATCACCGAGGGGGACTAGCCTTCAATGAGCAGTTCTTC
CASYHRGGLAFNEQFF
>.|TRBJ1-2|.|TRBV5-1
TGCGCCAGCAGAAGAGGGTTAACCTATGGCTACACCTTC
CASRRGLTYGYTF
>.|TRBJ2-2|.|TRBV29-1
TGCAGCGTGGGGACAAAGAACACCGGGGAGCTGTTTTTT
CSVGTKNTGELFF
>TRBD2|TRBJ2-1|.|TRBV6-5
TGTGCCAGTAGAGCGGGGCCTTCTTACAATGAGCAGTTCTTC
CASRAGPSYNEQFF
>TRBD1|TRBJ1-6|.|TRBV9
TGTGCCAGCAGCGTGGGGGGTGGACAGGCAAATTCACCCCTCCACTTT
CASSVGGGQANSPLHF
>TRBD1|TRBJ2-7|.|TRBV28
TGTGCCAGCAGGGATGGGACAGGGGGGTCCTACGAGCAGTACTTC
CASRDGTGGSYEQYF
>.|TRBJ1-1|.|TRBV2
TGTGCCAGCAGTCCTTGGGGGCGGAACACTGAAGCTTTCTTT
CASSPWGRNTEAFF
>TRBD2|TRBJ2-1|.|TRBV11-2
TGTGCCAGCAGCCCCCACCCCCTAGCGGGAGTTGGCAATGAGCAGTTCTTC
CASSPHPLAGVGNEQFF
>TRBD1|TRBJ2-3|.|TRBV2
TGTGCCAGCAGCCCGGACAGGGTGGGCTTGGGCACAGATACGCAGTATTTT
CASSPDRVGLGTDTQYF
>.|TRBJ1-3|.|TRBV5-1
TGCGCCAGCAGCTTGATAGGGAACGGAAACACCATATATTTT
CASSLIGNGNTIYF
>.|TRBJ2-5|.|TRBV5-4
TGTGCCAGCAGCTTGCCTAGCCAAGAGACCCAGTACTTC
CASSLPSQETQYF
>TRBD1|TRBJ2-1|.|TRBV7-6
TGTGCCAGCAGCCTCAGACAAAACACAGGGGATGAGCAGTTCTTC
CASSLRQNTGDEQFF
>TRBD1|TRBJ2-7|.|TRBV7-8
TGTGCCAGCAGCTTAAGGACAGGGAGCTCCTACGAGCAGTACTTC
CASSLRTGSSYEQYF
>.|TRBJ2-1|.|TRBV11-2
TGTGCCAGCAGGTGGGGACCGCCAGGCAATGAGCAGTTCTTC
CASRWGPPGNEQFF
>.|TRBJ2-5|.|TRBV6-1
TGTGCCAGCAGTGATGGTGATCGGGAGACCCAGTACTTC
CASSDGDRETQYF
>.|TRBJ2-7|.|TRBV7-8
TGTGCCAGCAGCTTAGCGCGGGGTTACGAGCAGTACTTC
CASSLARGYEQYF
>.|TRBJ1-2|.|TRBV4-3
TGCGCCAGCAGCCAAGAGTACCAGGTCTCCTCTAACTATGGCTACACCTTC
CASSQEYQVSSNYGYTF
>.|TRBJ1-6|once|TRBV2
TGTGCCAGCAATGGCGCGCAGGGGTTGAATTCACCCCTCCACTTT
CASNGAQGLNSPLHF
>.|TRBJ1-5|.|TRBV5-6
TGTGCCAGCAGCTCTGGACGGCGGGGCAATCAGCCCCAGCATTTT
CASSSGRRGNQPQHF
>.|TRBJ1-1|few|TRBV4-3
TGCGCCAGCAGCCAAGAGCTCGCGCGGGAAGCTTTCTTT
CASSQELAREAFF
>.|TRBJ1-2|.|TRBV10-2
TGCGTCAGCAGTGAGGACAGAGCCTATGGCTACACCTTC
CVSSEDRAYGYTF
>.|TRBJ2-5|once|TRBV6-6
TGTGCCAGCAGCCCCCCCCAAGAGACCCAGTACTTC
CASSPPQETQYF
>.|TRBJ2-3|few|TRBV27
TGTGCCAGCAGTTTATATCTTCCGGGAGTGCAAAGAGATACGCAGTATTTT
CASSLYLPGVQRDTQYF
>.|TRBJ2-3|.|TRBV18
TGTGCCAGCTCACCAAGATCCATTGGGGTGAGAAGGACAGATACGCAGTATTTT
CASSPRSIGVRRTDTQYF
>.|TRBJ1-2|.|TRBV28
TGTGCCAGCAGCTTACCTAGATCGAAGAACTATGGCTACACCTTC
CASSLPRSKNYGYTF
>.|TRBJ1-1|.|TRBV28
TGTGCCAGCAGTTTCAACCGGGAGACTGAAGCTTTCTTT
CASSFNRETEAFF
>.|TRBJ1-1|.|TRBV18
TGTGCCAGCTCACCAGGTCGGCAGGGGAACCTAGGTGAAGCTTTCTTT
CASSPGRQGNLGEAFF